A single sample is the source of the 13 T cell receptor beta chains below, sequenced in a study of T cells after posttransplantation cyclophosphamide (dated by TCRdb to 2016 to 2017). Viable CD3+CD4+ or CD3+CD8+ cells that were CCR7+CD45RA+CD45RO-CD95-CD27+CD28+ were classified as naive T cells. Libraries came from the immunoSEQ multiplex PCR assay. Not all clones reach the TCRdb copy of this immuneACCESS table, which keeps in-frame sequences only. Checked studies attribute under half of the gap to unresolved V genes and leave the rest unexplained. This sample is represented by about 31,000 clones; roughly 90% of them were singletons. The top ten clones comprise 0.1% of the sample. Sequencing input: naive CD4+ T cells sorted from blood. The source is a man under 40 in good health and a related stem cell transplant donor.

The V call is TRBV10-3, the J call TRBJ2-1, with 9 bases aligning to TRBD1. Germline V gives CDR1 ENHRY, CDR2 SYGVKD. The CDR3 is 13 residues long. Trimming cost V 10 bases and J 8 bases; bases outside gene matches: 9. The CDR3 DNA is TGTGCCAGCAGACAGGGGGAGGATTATGAGCAGTTCTTC. This gives the protein CASRQGEDYEQFF.

Only a few counts were recorded for this clone. This chain joins TRBV2 and TRBJ1-4, with D unresolved. Trimming shortened V by 4 bases and J by 3 bases, and 6 bases separated the two germline ends. The CDR3 runs 13 residues. Germline-derived CDR1 and CDR2 are SNHLY and FYNNEI. DNA for the CDR3: TGTGCCAGCAGTGGTTCAGCTAATGAAAAACTGTTTTTT. Translation gives CASSGSANEKLFF.

CDR3 loop: CASRGGSSTGELFF. The CDR3 DNA follows: TGTGCCAGCCGGGGGGGATCGAGCACCGGGGAGCTGTTTTTT. The chain has TRBV18 and TRBJ2-2; 8 bases match TRBD2. Unmatched junction bases numbered 6, after V lost 8 bases and J lost 4 bases. This CDR3 comprises 14 residues. CDR1 and CDR2 from the germline V gene are KGHSH and LQKENI.

This clone was counted once. The chain joins TRBV10-1 to TRBJ2-1, with 7 positions matching TRBD1. The V segment lost 3 bases and the J segment 9 bases; nucleotides outside the gene matches: 5. Germline assignment: CDR1 WNHNN and CDR2 SYGVQD (reference sequence). The CDR3 runs 13 residues. For the CDR3, the DNA is TGCGCCAGCAGTGAACAGGGGCGGAGTGAGCAGTTCTTC. This gives the protein CASSEQGRSEQFF.

The chain combines TRBV11-2 with TRBJ1-5; TRBD1 is a possible D gene (6 bases). CDR3 length equals 16 residues. Germline values: CDR1 SGHAT, CDR2 FQNNGV. Trimming cost V 5 bases and J 1 base, with 15 bases left between them. CDR3 residues: CASSPTGTPSNQPQHF. The DNA of the CDR3 is TGTGCCAGCAGCCCCACCGGGACACCAAGCAATCAGCCCCAGCATTTT.

The V and J genes are TRBV6-5 and TRBJ1-2; tentatively, D is TRBD1 (5 bases). The CDR3 has 14 residues. V was pared by 0 bases and J by 4 bases, with 9 bases between. CDR1 is MNHEY, CDR2 SVGAGI, per germline. The CDR3 is CASSYSLQGYGYTF. In DNA form, the CDR3 reads TGTGCCAGCAGTTACTCGCTGCAGGGCTATGGCTACACCTTC.

The CDR3 nucleotides read TGTGCCAGCAGCCCACGAAGGGAGGCGATCTCCTACAATGAGCAGTTCTTC. Protein product: CASSPRREAISYNEQFF. The chain combines TRBV5-4 with TRBJ2-1; a weak D match, TRBD2 (6 bases). Per the germline V gene, CDR1 is SGHNT and CDR2 is YYREEE (reference sequence). Trimming stripped 4 bases from V and 0 bases from J, with 17 bases between. This CDR3 contains 17 residues.

The DNA of the CDR3 is TGTGCCAGCAGCCACCCCATACAGGGGGCGCATGGCTACACCTTC. This sequence encodes CASSHPIQGAHGYTF. V and J are TRBV7-9 and TRBJ1-2; 9 bases line up with TRBD1. Looked up from germline, CDR1 is SEHNR and CDR2 is FQNEAQ (reference sequence). The CDR3 is 15 residues long. The J segment lost 6 bases and the V segment lost 5 bases, leaving 10 bases of the junction unmatched.

The chain employs TRBV18 and TRBJ2-1; 9 nucleotides align to TRBD1. The CDR3 is 16 residues long. J gave up 6 bases and V 0 bases, and 6 bases lay outside the gene matches. Looked up from germline, CDR1 is KGHSH and CDR2 is LQKENI. The CDR3 DNA reads as TGTGCCAGCTCACCACCTCAGGGACAGGGTGTCAATGAGCAGTTCTTC. Translating it yields CASSPPQGQGVNEQFF.

The chain has TRBV10-3 and TRBJ2-7; D call uncertain. This CDR3 spans 12 amino acids. Per germline, CDR1 ENHRY and CDR2 SYGVKD. The ends were cut back, 5 bases at V and 4 bases at J, with 9 bases in the middle. The CDR3 nucleotides are TGTGCCATCAGTACCCGGGTTTACGAGCAGTACTTC. Protein sequence: CAISTRVYEQYF.

The chain combines TRBV9 with TRBJ2-1; 9 bases agree with TRBD1. Germline CDR1 SGDLS, CDR2 YYNGEE. This CDR3 has 14 amino acids. The trim removed 3 bases at V and 8 bases at J, leaving 6 bases unmatched. The CDR3 DNA reads TGTGCCAGCAGCGCAGGGACAGGGACCCATGAGCAGTTCTTC. This translates into CASSAGTGTHEQFF.

This rearrangement joins TRBV7-9 to TRBJ1-6; D call uncertain. Trimming took 5 bases from V and 5 from J, leaving 16 bases between them. Germline-derived CDR1 and CDR2 are SEHNR and FQNEAQ (reference sequence). The CDR3 spans 16 residues. The CDR3 DNA follows: TGTGCCAGCAGCCAAGTGACATCGTTCCATAATTCACCCCTCCACTTT. Encoded protein: CASSQVTSFHNSPLHF. The entire variable domain, with the rest obtained from reference TRBV7-9 and TRBJ1-6, is as follows: DTGVSQNPRHKITKRGQNVTFRCDPISEHNRLYWYRQTLGQGPEFLTYFQNEAQLEKSRLLSDRFSAERPKGSFSTLEIQRTEQGDSAMYLCASSQVTSFHNSPLHFGNGTRLTVT.

This clone occurred a few times. The CDR3 bases are TGTGCCAGCAGTATCCAACAGGCGGATGAGCAGTTCTTC. It codes for CASSIQQADEQFF. The gene calls are TRBV2 and TRBJ2-1, with D possibly matching TRBD1 (5 bases). CDR1 SNHLY and CDR2 FYNNEI come from the germline V gene. Deletions cut 5 bases from V and 8 bases from J, with 13 bases between. This CDR3 spans 13 amino acids. Full variable domain (missing parts from reference TRBV2 and TRBJ2-1): EPEVTQTPSHQVTQMGQEVILRCVPISNHLYFYWYRQILGQKVEFLVSFYNNEISEKSEIFDDQFSVERPDGSNFTLKIRSTKLEDSAMYFCASSIQQADEQFFGPGTRLTVL.